These T cell receptor beta chains were read from a single sample in a study of PD-1 blockade in classical Hodgkin lymphoma. Using immunoSEQ multiplex PCR, the repertoire was profiled, and TCRdb retains in-frame clones only, with some absent. The repertoire includes about 30,000 clones, 70% to 90% of them detected once, and 0.4% to 0.5% sits in the top ten. The sequencing used CD4+ T cells from blood, collected before the fourth cycle of nivolumab. The source is a human donor with classical Hodgkin lymphoma. Both conserved end residues are part of each CDR3.

TRBV5-6	TRBJ2-7	CASSLSAGEQYF
TRBV9	TRBJ1-2	CASSAGGTGAGQRGYTF
TRBV5-1	TRBJ2-7	CASSSLYEQYF
TRBV30	TRBJ1-2	CAWSVQGTYGYTF
TRBV18	TRBJ2-7	CASSPGTGSEVTYEQYF
TRBV28	TRBJ1-2	CASTYQNGRGPSFYGYTF
TRBV5-4	TRBJ1-2	CASSLFVTQGNYGYTF
TRBV19	TRBJ1-1	CASSKTTGGRTEAFF
TRBV20-1	TRBJ1-2	CSARDSLGYTF
TRBV15	TRBJ2-7	CATSARSGPSGGLAYEQYF
TRBV28	TRBJ2-1	CASSLTSGNNEQFF
TRBV28	TRBJ1-5	CASSLSQPQHF
TRBV5-8	TRBJ1-1	CASSLGTEAFF
TRBV10-3	TRBJ1-5	CAARQGLNQPQHF
TRBV7-8	TRBJ2-3	CASSPSTWGTDTQYF
TRBV11-3	TRBJ2-3	CASSNTDTQYF
TRBV19	TRBJ2-7	CASSTIAGEGEQYF
TRBV19	TRBJ2-5	CASSSLLWPGLAGGSETQYF
TRBV6-6	TRBJ1-4	CASRITGGKLFF
TRBV10-3	TRBJ2-2	CAITPGGTGELFF
TRBV19	TRBJ1-4	CASNHRGGELFF
TRBV5-4	TRBJ2-1	CASSPFPRDRRYNEQFF
TRBV4-1	TRBJ2-7	CASSQGTRYEQYF
TRBV18	TRBJ2-1	CASSSLAVEQFF